Here is one T cell receptor beta chain with its context. Source study methods: For nucleated cells, counts were estimated from reference gene primer amplification. Repertoires were generated with immunoSEQ multiplex PCR, while TCRdb's copy carries only in-frame clones and drops some. V and J calls and clone size are given by that table; D and trimming were obtained from the DNA. The top ten clones hold under 8% of a sample with under 110,000 clones, over 60% of them seen once. The Seattle patients joined while their infection was active and were tracked longitudinally afterward. These data originate in a study of blood T cell repertoires in COVID-19. Study background: The study drew acute and convalescent COVID-19 samples from the United States, Italy and Spain. T cells, B-cell-depleted T cells, or PBMCs supplied cDNA or gDNA.

The germline V gene has CDR1 SGHTA and CDR2 FQGNSA. The junction had 0 bases not matched to a gene; V was cut back by 6 bases and J by 0 bases. The CDR3 consists of 15 residues. Material: peripheral blood. This receptor was identified in a man older than 75 with COVID-19, enrolled during active disease. The V gene is TRBV7-2, the J gene TRBJ2-2; 11 nucleotides match TRBD2. The CDR3, as DNA: TGTGCCAGCAGGGGACTAGCGGCGAACACCGGGGAGCTGTTTTTT. It translates to CASRGLAANTGELFF.